This paragraph covers one T cell receptor (beta chain) sequence. Unmatched junction bases numbered 9, after V lost 0 bases and J lost 4 bases. CDR3 length equals 17 residues. Germline V gives CDR1 SGHTA, CDR2 FQGNSA. Ages ranged from 18 to 89 years, with residence in some 25 US areas. This record comes from a study of blood T cell repertoires in COVID-19. Background on the study: T cells, B-cell-depleted T cells, or PBMCs supplied cDNA or gDNA.

Original analysis: Reference gene primer amplification gave estimated nucleated cell counts. Repertoires were generated with immunoSEQ multiplex PCR, while TCRdb's copy carries only in-frame clones and drops some. V, J and clone size are taken as reported in that table, and D and trimming were inferred from the DNA itself. This sample has roughly 290,000 clones; around nine tenths occur once, and the top ten carry 1.5% to 2%. This TCR was sampled from a woman in her thirties or forties who had recovered from COVID-19. V gene TRBV7-2 combines with J gene TRBJ1-2; 9 positions match TRBD1. Sequenced sample: PBMCs or T cells enriched from blood (not recorded which). CDR3 residues: CASSLASRGQGSYGYTF. Here the CDR3 DNA reads TGTGCCAGCAGCTTAGCGTCCCGTGGACAGGGGAGCTATGGCTACACCTTC.